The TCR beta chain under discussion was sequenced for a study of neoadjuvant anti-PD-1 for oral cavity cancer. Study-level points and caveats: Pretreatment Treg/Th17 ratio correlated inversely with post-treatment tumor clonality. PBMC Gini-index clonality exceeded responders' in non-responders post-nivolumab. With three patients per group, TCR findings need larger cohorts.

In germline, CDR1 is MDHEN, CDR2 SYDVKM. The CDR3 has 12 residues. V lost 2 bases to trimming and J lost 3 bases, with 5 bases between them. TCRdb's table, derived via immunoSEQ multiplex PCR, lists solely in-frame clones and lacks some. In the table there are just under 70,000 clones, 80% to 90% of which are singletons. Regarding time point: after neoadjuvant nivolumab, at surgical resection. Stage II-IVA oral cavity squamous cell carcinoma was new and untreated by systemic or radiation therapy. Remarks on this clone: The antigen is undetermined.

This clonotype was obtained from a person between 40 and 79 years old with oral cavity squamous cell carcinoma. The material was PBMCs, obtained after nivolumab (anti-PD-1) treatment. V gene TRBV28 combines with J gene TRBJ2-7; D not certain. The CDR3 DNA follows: TGTGCCAGCAGTTTAAACTACTACGAGCAGTACTTC. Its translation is CASSLNYYEQYF.